This entry concerns a single T cell receptor beta chain. Its antigen is currently unknown. Produced via immunoSEQ multiplex PCR; TCRdb's table is partial and in-frame only. Of approximately 64,000 clones in the sample, roughly 89% were seen once. Patients had blood sampled at baseline and again on cycle 4 day 1 and cycle 7 day 1. This specimen comes from a study of OX40 agonist ivuxolimab in advanced cancers. Study conclusions and caveats: The study observed clonal expansion of CD4+ and CD8+ blood T cells by week 6 at 0.1 to 3.0 mg/kg. At 0.1-3.0 mg/kg, partial responders had clonal expansion among the lowest observed. Expanded clones belonging to CD8+ T cells outnumbered, on average, those of CD4+.

This material consisted of CD4+ or CD8+ T cells sorted from blood, taken in a trial of the OX40 agonist ivuxolimab. The clonotype originates from an adult with an advanced solid tumor such as melanoma, head and neck, liver or kidney cancer.

CDR3 coding DNA: TGCAGCGTTGAGCAGGAATTTGGGAACACTGAAGCTTTCTTT. Translating gives CSVEQEFGNTEAFF. The chain combines TRBV29-1 with TRBJ1-1; no firm D call. The V end was cut by 3 bases, the J end by 1 base, with 12 bases between. Per the germline V gene, CDR1 is SQVTM and CDR2 is ANQGSEA. This CDR3 contains 14 residues.